This T cell receptor (beta chain) comes out of a study of CD8+CD57+ T cells in acquired aplastic anemia. This clonotype was detected many times. Germline lookup yields CDR1 ENHRY and CDR2 SYGVKD. Trimming pared 3 bases from V and 7 bases from J, leaving 7 bases between. The CDR3 is made up of 12 amino acids. By flow cytometry, patients selected for sequencing had shown an expansion of CD8+CD57+ cells. Therapy had not been given to patients before blood sampling. Genomic DNA templated the TCR beta VDJ and CDR3 profiling. TCRdb processed the reads anew with MiXCR; each CDR3 protein has one entry. The sample records under 350,000 distinct CDR3 sequences, 45% to 65% being singletons.

J is TRBJ2-1 and V is TRBV10-3; D possibly corresponds to TRBD2 (5 bases). The receptor's source is a human donor with aplastic anemia. Sequencing used sorted CD4+, CD8+, or CD8+CD57+ T cells (not recorded which) from PBMCs. The CDR3 protein is CAISDSGNEQFF. CDR3 coding DNA: TGTGCCATCAGTGATTCGGGGAATGAGCAGTTCTTC.